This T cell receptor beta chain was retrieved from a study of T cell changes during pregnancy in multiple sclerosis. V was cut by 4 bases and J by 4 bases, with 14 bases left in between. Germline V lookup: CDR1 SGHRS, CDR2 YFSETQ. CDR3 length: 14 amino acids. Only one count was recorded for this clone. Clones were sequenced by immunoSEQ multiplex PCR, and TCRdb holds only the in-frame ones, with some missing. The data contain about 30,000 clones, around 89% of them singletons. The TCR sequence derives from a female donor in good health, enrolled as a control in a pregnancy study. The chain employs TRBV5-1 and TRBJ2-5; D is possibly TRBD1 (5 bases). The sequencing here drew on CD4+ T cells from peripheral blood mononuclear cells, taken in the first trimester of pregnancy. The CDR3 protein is CASSDPGAGETQYF. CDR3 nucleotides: TGCGCCAGCAGCGACCCTGGGGCCGGAGAGACCCAGTACTTC.